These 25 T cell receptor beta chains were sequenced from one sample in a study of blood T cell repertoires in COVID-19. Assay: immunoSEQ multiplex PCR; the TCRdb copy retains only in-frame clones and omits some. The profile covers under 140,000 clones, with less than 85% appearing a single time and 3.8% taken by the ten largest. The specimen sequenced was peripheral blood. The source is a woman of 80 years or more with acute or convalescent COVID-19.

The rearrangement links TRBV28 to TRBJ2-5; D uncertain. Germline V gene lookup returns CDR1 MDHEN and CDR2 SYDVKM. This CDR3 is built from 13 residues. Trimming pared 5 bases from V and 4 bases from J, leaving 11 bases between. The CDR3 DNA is TGTGCCAGCAGTCCTCACAATCGAGAGACCCAGTACTTC. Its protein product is CASSPHNRETQYF.

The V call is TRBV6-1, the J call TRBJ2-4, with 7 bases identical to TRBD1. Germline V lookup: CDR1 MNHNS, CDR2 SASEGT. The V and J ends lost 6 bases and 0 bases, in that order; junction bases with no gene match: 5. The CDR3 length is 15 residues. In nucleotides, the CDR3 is TGTGCCAGCAGCGGACAGGCGCTAGCCAAAAACATTCAGTACTTC. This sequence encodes CASSGQALAKNIQYF.

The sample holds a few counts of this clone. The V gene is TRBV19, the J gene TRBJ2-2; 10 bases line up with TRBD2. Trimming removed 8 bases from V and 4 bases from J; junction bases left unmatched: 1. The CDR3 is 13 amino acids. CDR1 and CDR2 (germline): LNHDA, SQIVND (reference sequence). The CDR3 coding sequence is TGTGCCAGTCGGACTAGCGGCACCGGGGAGCTGTTTTTT. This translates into CASRTSGTGELFF.

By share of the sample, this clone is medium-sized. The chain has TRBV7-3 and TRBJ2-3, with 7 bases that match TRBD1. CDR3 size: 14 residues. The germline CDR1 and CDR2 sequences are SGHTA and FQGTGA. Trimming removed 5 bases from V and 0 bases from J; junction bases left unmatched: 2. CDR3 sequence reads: CASSGGQSTDTQYF. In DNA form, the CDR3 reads TGTGCCAGCAGCGGGGGACAGAGCACAGATACGCAGTATTTT.

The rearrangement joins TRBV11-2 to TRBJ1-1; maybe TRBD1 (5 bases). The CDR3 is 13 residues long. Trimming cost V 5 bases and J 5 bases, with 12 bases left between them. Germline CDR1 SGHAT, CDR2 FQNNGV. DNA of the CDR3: TGTGCCAGCAGCCTAAGGGGTCGGACTGAAGCTTTCTTT. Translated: CASSLRGRTEAFF.

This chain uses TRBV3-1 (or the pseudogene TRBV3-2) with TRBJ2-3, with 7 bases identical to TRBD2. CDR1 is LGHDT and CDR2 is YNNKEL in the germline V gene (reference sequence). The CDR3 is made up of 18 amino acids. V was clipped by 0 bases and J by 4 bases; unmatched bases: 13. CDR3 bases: TGTGCCAGCAGCCAAGATAACCCGACCCTAGCGGCCCCAGATACGCAGTATTTT. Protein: CASSQDNPTLAAPDTQYF.

The CDR3 region is CASSQDPDRKNIQYF. The CDR3 DNA is TGCGCCAGCAGCCAAGATCCGGACAGGAAAAACATTCAGTACTTC. V and J are TRBV4-1 and TRBJ2-4, with 7 bases fitting TRBD1. The CDR3 length is 15 residues. CDR1 and CDR2 (germline): MGHRA, YSYEKL. V trimming: 0 bases; J trimming: 4 bases; junction bases outside the gene matches: 3.

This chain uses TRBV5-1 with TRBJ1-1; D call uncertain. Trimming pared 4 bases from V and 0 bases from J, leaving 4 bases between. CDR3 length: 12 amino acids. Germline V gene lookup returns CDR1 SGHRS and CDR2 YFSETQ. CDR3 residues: CASSLLNTEAFF. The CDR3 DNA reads TGCGCCAGCAGCCTCTTGAACACTGAAGCTTTCTTT. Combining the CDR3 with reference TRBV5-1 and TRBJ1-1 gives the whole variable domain KAGVTQTPRYLIKTRGQQVTLSCSPISGHRSVSWYQQTPGQGLQFLFEYFSETQRNKGNFPGRFSGRQFSNSRSEMNVSTLELGDSALYLCASSLLNTEAFFGQGTRLTVV.

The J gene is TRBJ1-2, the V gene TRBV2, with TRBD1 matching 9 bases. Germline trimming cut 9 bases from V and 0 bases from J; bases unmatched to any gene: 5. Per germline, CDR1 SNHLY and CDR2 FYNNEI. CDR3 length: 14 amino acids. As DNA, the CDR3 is TGTGCCAGTGTGGGACAGGGAGCTAACTATGGCTACACCTTC. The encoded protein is CASVGQGANYGYTF.

The CDR3, as DNA: TGTGCCAGCAGTTACTCGAAGTCAGGGGCGAAAAACATTCAGTACTTC. This sequence encodes CASSYSKSGAKNIQYF. The chain is built from TRBV6-5 and TRBJ2-4; D is possibly TRBD1 (6 bases). The CDR3 length is 16 residues. Germline V lookup: CDR1 MNHEY, CDR2 SVGAGI. Between the trimmed V and J ends, which lost 0 bases and 4 bases, there was a span of 13 bases.

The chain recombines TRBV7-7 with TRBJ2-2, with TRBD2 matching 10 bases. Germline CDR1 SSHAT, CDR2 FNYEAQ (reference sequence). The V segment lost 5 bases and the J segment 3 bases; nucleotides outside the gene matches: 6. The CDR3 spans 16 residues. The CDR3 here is CASSPEAGGYTGELFF. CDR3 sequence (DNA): TGTGCCAGCAGCCCAGAAGCGGGAGGGTACACCGGGGAGCTGTTTTTT.

CDR3 DNA sequence: TGTGCCAGCAGGGATCAACAGGGGGCGGGCACTGAAGCTTTCTTT. Translating gives CASRDQQGAGTEAFF. The chain couples TRBV6-5 to TRBJ1-1; 9 bases line up with TRBD1. The V gene's germline CDR1 is MNHEY and CDR2 SVGAGI. V lost 6 bases and J lost 4; bases outside the gene matches: 9. There are 15 residues in the CDR3.

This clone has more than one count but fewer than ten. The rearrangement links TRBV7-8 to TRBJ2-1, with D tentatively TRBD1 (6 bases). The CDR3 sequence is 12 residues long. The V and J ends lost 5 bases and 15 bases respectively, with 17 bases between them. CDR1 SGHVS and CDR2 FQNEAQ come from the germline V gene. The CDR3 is CASSRDKGRGFF. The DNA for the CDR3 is TGTGCCAGCAGCCGGGACAAAGGTAGAGGGTTCTTC.

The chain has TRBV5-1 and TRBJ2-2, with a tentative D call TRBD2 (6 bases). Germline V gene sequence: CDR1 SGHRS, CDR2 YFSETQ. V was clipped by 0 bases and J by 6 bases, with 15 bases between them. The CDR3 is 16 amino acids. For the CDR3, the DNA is TGCGCCAGCAGCTTGGTAGTAGCGGAGGGATCCGGGGAGCTGTTTTTT. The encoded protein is CASSLVVAEGSGELFF.

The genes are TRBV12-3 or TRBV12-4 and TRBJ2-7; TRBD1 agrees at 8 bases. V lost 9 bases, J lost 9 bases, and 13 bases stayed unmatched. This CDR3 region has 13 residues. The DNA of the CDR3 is TGTGCCAGTAGAGCAGGGGGCGATAAATGGCAGTACTTC. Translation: CASRAGGDKWQYF.

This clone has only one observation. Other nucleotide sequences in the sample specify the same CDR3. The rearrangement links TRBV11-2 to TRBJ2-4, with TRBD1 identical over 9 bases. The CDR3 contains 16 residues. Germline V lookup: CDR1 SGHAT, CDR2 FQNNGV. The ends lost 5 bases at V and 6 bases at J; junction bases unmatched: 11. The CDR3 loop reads CASSQRDRALVNIQYF. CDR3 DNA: TGTGCCAGCAGCCAGCGGGACAGGGCACTAGTAAACATTCAGTACTTC.

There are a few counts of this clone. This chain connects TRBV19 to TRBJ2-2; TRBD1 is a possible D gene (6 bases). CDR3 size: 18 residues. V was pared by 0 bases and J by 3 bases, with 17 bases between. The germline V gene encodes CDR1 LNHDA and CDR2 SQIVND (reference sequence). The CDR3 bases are TGTGCCAGTAGTATAGAGGTTGGTAACAGGGAGTACACCGGGGAGCTGTTTTTT. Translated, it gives CASSIEVGNREYTGELFF.

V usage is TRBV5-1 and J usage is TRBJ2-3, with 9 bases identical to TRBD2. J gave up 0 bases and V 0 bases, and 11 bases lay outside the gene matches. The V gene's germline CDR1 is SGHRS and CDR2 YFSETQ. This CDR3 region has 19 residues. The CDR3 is CASSLEVAGLAGSTDTQYF. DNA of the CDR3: TGCGCCAGCAGCTTGGAGGTCGCGGGGCTAGCGGGGAGCACAGATACGCAGTATTTT.

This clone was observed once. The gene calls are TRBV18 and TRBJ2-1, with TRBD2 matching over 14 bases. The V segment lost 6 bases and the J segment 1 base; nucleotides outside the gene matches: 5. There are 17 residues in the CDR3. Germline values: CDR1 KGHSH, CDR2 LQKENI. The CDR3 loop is CASSPGTSGSSYNEQFF. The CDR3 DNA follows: TGTGCCAGCTCGCCCGGGACTAGCGGGAGTTCCTACAATGAGCAGTTCTTC.

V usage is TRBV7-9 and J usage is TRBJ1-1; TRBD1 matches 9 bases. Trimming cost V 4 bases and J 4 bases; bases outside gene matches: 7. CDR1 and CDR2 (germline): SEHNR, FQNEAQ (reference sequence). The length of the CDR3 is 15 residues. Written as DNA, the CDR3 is TGTGCCAGCAGCTCGTTACAGGGGGCGCCCACTGAAGCTTTCTTT. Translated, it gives CASSSLQGAPTEAFF.

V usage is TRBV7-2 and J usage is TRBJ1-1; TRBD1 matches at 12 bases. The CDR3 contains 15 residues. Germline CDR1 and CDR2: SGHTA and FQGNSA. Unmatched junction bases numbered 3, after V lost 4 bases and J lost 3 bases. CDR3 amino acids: CASSSGTGGHTEAFF. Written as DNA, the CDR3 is TGTGCCAGCAGCTCAGGGACAGGGGGCCACACTGAAGCTTTCTTT.

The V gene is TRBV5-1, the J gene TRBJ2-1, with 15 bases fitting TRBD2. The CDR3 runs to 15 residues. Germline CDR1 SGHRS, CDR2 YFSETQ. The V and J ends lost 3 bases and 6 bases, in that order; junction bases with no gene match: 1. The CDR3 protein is CASSWTSGRANEQFF. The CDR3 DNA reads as TGCGCCAGCAGCTGGACTAGCGGGAGGGCCAATGAGCAGTTCTTC.

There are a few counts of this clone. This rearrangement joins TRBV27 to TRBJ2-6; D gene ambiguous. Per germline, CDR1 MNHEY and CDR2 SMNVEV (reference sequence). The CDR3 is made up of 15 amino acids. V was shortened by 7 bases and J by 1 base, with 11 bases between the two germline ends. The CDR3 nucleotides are TGTGCCAGCACTTGGGCAGGTTCTGGGGCCAACGTCCTGACTTTC. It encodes CASTWAGSGANVLTF. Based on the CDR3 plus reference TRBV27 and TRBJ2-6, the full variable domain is EAQVTQNPRYLITVTGKKLTVTCSQNMNHEYMSWYRQDPGLGLRQIYYSMNVEVTDKGDVPEGYKVSRKEKRNFPLILESPSPNQTSLYFCASTWAGSGANVLTFGAGSRLTVL.

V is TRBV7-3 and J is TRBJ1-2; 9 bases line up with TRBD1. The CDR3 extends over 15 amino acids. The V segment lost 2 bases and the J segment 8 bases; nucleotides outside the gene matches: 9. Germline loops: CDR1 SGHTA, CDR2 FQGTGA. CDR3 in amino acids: CASSLLPGQGTGYTF. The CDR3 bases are TGTGCCAGCAGCTTACTCCCCGGACAGGGGACCGGCTACACCTTC. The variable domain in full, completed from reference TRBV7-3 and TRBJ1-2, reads GAGVSQTPSNKVTEKGKYVELRCDPISGHTALYWYRQSLGQGPEFLIYFQGTGAADDSGLPNDRFFAVRPEGSVSTLKIQRTERGDSAVYLCASSLLPGQGTGYTFGSGTRLTVV.

The DNA for the CDR3 is TGTGCCAGCAGTTTCCCTACAGGGTTGGGCACTGAAGCTTTCTTT. Amino acid sequence: CASSFPTGLGTEAFF. The chain employs TRBV28 and TRBJ1-1; a possible D gene is TRBD1 (6 bases). CDR3 length: 15 residues. Trimming cost V 3 bases and J 4 bases, with 15 bases left between them. Looked up from germline, CDR1 is MDHEN and CDR2 is SYDVKM.